Detailed here is one TCR beta chain. Its antigen is unknown. This entry is derived from a study of T cells in localized non-small cell lung cancer. Sequencing used immunoSEQ multiplex PCR; TCRdb keeps in-frame clones, though not all of them. The data show 30,000 to 35,000 clones, with roughly 93% seen just once and 7.9% held by the top ten. Whole-study results and caveats: Since sequencing was restricted to only one region of the tumor, intratumor heterogeneity remains a possibility. Uninvolved nearby lung showed the greatest T cell clonality, exceeding that found in tumor. Longer overall survival was associated with a higher density of T cells in the blood. Adjacent lung tissue had a median approximately 57 of the top 100 clones found in the tumor.

This specimen was peripheral blood, taken before any cancer treatment. This receptor was obtained from a female donor over 55 with stage I lung adenocarcinoma.

CDR3 loop: CSVVGVSTNEKLFF. The CDR3 DNA reads TGCAGCGTTGTTGGGGTCTCAACTAATGAAAAACTGTTTTTT. The V call is TRBV29-1, the J call TRBJ1-4; D uncertain. This CDR3 is 14 amino acids long. Trimming cost V 4 bases and J 0 bases, with 9 bases left between them. Germline CDR1 is SQVTM and CDR2 is ANQGSEA.